This T cell receptor beta chain was identified during a study of blood T cell repertoires in COVID-19. Whole-study context: Sites in the United States, Italy and Spain provided acute and convalescent COVID-19 samples.

Clones were read by immunoSEQ multiplex PCR, and TCRdb kept only the in-frame ones, dropping some. This table has approximately 150,000 clones, 65% to 85% appearing once. Within 2 weeks of study entry, exposed participants had contacted a PCR-confirmed or clinician-diagnosed COVID-19 case. CDR1 is SGHVS and CDR2 is FNYEAQ in the germline V gene. The CDR3 extends over 15 amino acids. After removal of 1 base from V and 7 bases from J, the junction contained 9 bases not matched to a gene. This chain links TRBV7-6 with TRBJ2-5, with 7 nucleotides matching TRBD1. This receptor was identified in a man in his 70s who had been exposed to COVID-19. Sequenced input: PBMCs or T cells enriched from blood (not recorded which). The CDR3 sequence: CASSLEGQVAATQYF. CDR3 nucleotide sequence: TGTGCCAGCAGCTTAGAAGGACAGGTCGCGGCGACCCAGTACTTC. Together with reference TRBV7-6 and TRBJ2-5, the CDR3 gives the full variable domain: GAGVSQSPRYKVTKRGQDVALRCDPISGHVSLYWYRQALGQGPEFLTYFNYEAQQDKSGLPNDRFSAERPEGSISTLTIQRTEQRDSAMYRCASSLEGQVAATQYFGPGTRLLVL.